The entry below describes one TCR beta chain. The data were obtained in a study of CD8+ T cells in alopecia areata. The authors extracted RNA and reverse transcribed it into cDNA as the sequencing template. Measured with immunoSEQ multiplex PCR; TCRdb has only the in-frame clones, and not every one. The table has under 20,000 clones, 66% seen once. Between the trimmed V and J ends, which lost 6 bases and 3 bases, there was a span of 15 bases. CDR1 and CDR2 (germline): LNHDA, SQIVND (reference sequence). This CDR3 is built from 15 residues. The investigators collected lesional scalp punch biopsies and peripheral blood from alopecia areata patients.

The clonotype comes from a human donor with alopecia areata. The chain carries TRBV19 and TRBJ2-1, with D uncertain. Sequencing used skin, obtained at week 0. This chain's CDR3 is CASSPRPTFYNEQFF. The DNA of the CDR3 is TGTGCCAGTAGCCCACGACCGACATTCTACAATGAGCAGTTCTTC.